What follows are 29 T cell receptor beta chains derived from one specimen sequenced in a study of blood T cell repertoires in COVID-19. Sequencing used immunoSEQ multiplex PCR; TCRdb keeps in-frame clones, though not all of them. Of more than 250,000 clones listed, around 86% are singletons. Sample: PBMCs or T cells enriched from blood (not recorded which). These receptors all stem from a woman aged 18-29 years who had recovered from COVID-19.

The CDR3 loop reads CAIRTGNGELFF. For the CDR3, the DNA is TGTGCCATCAGAACAGGGAACGGGGAGCTGTTTTTT. V usage is TRBV10-3 and J usage is TRBJ2-2, with a possible D match to TRBD1 (6 bases). The V and J ends lost 6 bases and 7 bases respectively, with 9 bases between them. CDR1 is ENHRY and CDR2 is SYGVKD in the germline V gene. The CDR3 runs 12 residues.

This CDR3 is CSVEDPDRNVGYGYTF. DNA of the CDR3: TGCAGCGTTGAAGACCCCGACAGGAATGTGGGGTATGGCTACACCTTC. V and J are TRBV29-1 and TRBJ1-2; D possibly corresponds to TRBD1 (6 bases). The CDR3 is 16 residues long. Looked up from germline, CDR1 is SQVTM and CDR2 is ANQGSEA. Trimming shortened V by 0 bases and J by 5 bases, and 19 bases separated the two germline ends.

V is TRBV9 and J is TRBJ2-1; 8 bases match TRBD1. There are 12 residues in the CDR3. J was trimmed by 8 bases and V by 3 bases; bases with no gene match: 1. CDR1 SGDLS and CDR2 YYNGEE come from the germline V gene. The CDR3 DNA sequence: TGTGCCAGCAGCGCGACAGGGGATGAGCAGTTCTTC. Amino acid sequence: CASSATGDEQFF.

The chain links TRBV14 to TRBJ2-7; 15 positions match TRBD2. Per the germline V gene, CDR1 is SGHDN and CDR2 is FVKESK. V shed 0 bases and J 6 bases; nucleotides not matched to a gene: 3. The CDR3 runs 16 residues. CDR3 in amino acids: CASSQDWGLAGGEQYF. In DNA form, the CDR3 reads TGTGCCAGCAGCCAAGATTGGGGACTAGCGGGAGGCGAGCAGTACTTC.

This clone occurred once. The chain joins TRBV19 to TRBJ2-7; D unresolved. CDR1 and CDR2 from the germline V gene are LNHDA and SQIVND (reference sequence). The CDR3 covers 18 residues. Trimming pared 4 bases from V and 0 bases from J, leaving 22 bases between. CDR3 residues: CASSTTGFSYSSSYEQYF. DNA of the CDR3: TGTGCCAGTAGTACGACCGGGTTCTCTTACTCTAGCTCCTACGAGCAGTACTTC.

The table lists this clone with a few counts. CDR3 sequence: CASSPGTGGYGYTF. CDR3 sequence (DNA): TGCGCCAGCAGCCCGGGGACAGGGGGCTATGGCTACACCTTC. The chain recombines TRBV5-1 with TRBJ1-2; TRBD1 matches at 11 bases. Trimming cost V 4 bases and J 4 bases; bases outside gene matches: 3. The CDR3 runs to 14 residues. Germline CDR1 reads SGHRS; CDR2 reads YFSETQ.

V is TRBV6-6 and J is TRBJ1-6; D ambiguous. The CDR3 contains 14 residues. The V and J ends lost 7 bases and 1 base respectively, with 8 bases between them. Germline V gene lookup returns CDR1 MNHNY and CDR2 SVGAGI (reference sequence). The CDR3 bases are TGTGCCAGCACTCACGAGTCCTATAATTCACCCCTCCACTTT. Protein sequence: CASTHESYNSPLHF.

The rearrangement joins TRBV24-1 to TRBJ2-2; D remains ambiguous. CDR3 length: 14 amino acids. The germline V and J ends were trimmed by 4 bases and 6 bases, with 11 bases remaining between them. Looked up from germline, CDR1 is KGHDR and CDR2 is SFDVKD. CDR3 protein: CATSDPEVAGELFF. CDR3 coding DNA: TGTGCCACCAGTGACCCCGAGGTTGCCGGGGAGCTGTTTTTT.

The table lists this clone with a count of one. The rearrangement joins TRBV18 to TRBJ1-1; 8 bases are a match to TRBD1. The V and J ends lost 2 bases and 2 bases, in that order; junction bases with no gene match: 16. The CDR3 has 19 amino acids. Germline V lookup: CDR1 KGHSH, CDR2 LQKENI. In DNA, the CDR3 is TGTGCCAGCTCACCAGAAGGACAGGGCGTTTGGGGGGGTAACACTGAAGCTTTCTTT. This codes for CASSPEGQGVWGGNTEAFF.

The chain couples TRBV4-1 to TRBJ1-6; D remains unclear. Trimming took off 1 base at V and 0 bases at J, with 13 bases between the two ends. The length of the CDR3 is 18 residues. CDR1 MGHRA and CDR2 YSYEKL come from the germline V gene. CDR3 residues: CASSQVPAGSSYNSPLHF. The DNA of the CDR3 is TGCGCCAGCAGCCAAGTGCCGGCAGGCAGCTCCTATAATTCACCCCTCCACTTT.

The J gene is TRBJ2-1, the V gene TRBV2, with TRBD2 matching 11 bases. Trimming removed 6 bases from V and 1 base from J; junction bases left unmatched: 8. The CDR3 extends over 17 amino acids. CDR1 is SNHLY, CDR2 FYNNEI, per germline. CDR3 residues: CASRGLAVGESYNEQFF. The CDR3 DNA sequence: TGTGCCAGCAGGGGACTAGCGGTCGGTGAGTCCTACAATGAGCAGTTCTTC.

The chain employs TRBV7-3 and TRBJ2-7; D unclear. This CDR3 region has 15 residues. Trimming took 1 base from V and 5 from J, leaving 15 bases between them. In germline, CDR1 is SGHTA, CDR2 FQGTGA. CDR3 sequence (DNA): TGTGCCAGCAGCTTAAGTCTAGGCCCAGACCACGAGCAGTACTTC. It is translated as CASSLSLGPDHEQYF.

This clone has only a few counts. This sequence joins TRBV28 and TRBJ1-2; 8 nucleotides agree with TRBD1. Germline values: CDR1 MDHEN, CDR2 SYDVKM. The CDR3 length is 14 residues. V shed 7 bases and J 2 bases; nucleotides not matched to a gene: 6. The CDR3 DNA sequence: TGTGCCAGCACCCTGGACAGGGTAAACTATGGCTACACCTTC. This translates into CASTLDRVNYGYTF.

This clone was counted only a few times. The chain has TRBV7-9 and TRBJ2-3; possible D gene TRBD1, 5 bases. The CDR3 extends over 15 amino acids. Germline-derived CDR1 and CDR2 are SEHNR and FQNEAQ (reference sequence). V dropped 5 bases and J dropped 4 bases, with 16 bases sitting between them. The CDR3 region has the DNA TGTGCCAGCAGCATCCGAGACAGCCGTGCAGATACGCAGTATTTT. Amino acids: CASSIRDSRADTQYF.

The rearrangement links TRBV5-1 to TRBJ2-7; 7 bases are shared with TRBD1. The germline V gene encodes CDR1 SGHRS and CDR2 YFSETQ. CDR3 length: 16 amino acids. V lost 2 bases to trimming and J lost 3 bases; unmatched junction nucleotides: 11. CDR3 coding DNA: TGCGCCAGCAGCTTAAATACGGGACAGATTTTCTACGAGCAGTACTTC. It specifies CASSLNTGQIFYEQYF.

The CDR3 region has the DNA TGTGCCTGGAGTAGAGGAGGACGGGGGGACACCATATATTTT. Residues: CAWSRGGRGDTIYF. The gene calls are TRBV30 and TRBJ1-3; tentatively, D is TRBD1 (5 bases). Trimming left V 2 bases short and J 8 bases short, with 16 bases between. This CDR3 spans 14 amino acids. Germline assignment: CDR1 GTSNPN and CDR2 SVGIG (reference sequence).

The chain is built from TRBV5-6 and TRBJ2-7, with D possibly being TRBD1 (5 bases). The CDR3 has 13 amino acids. V was clipped by 0 bases and J by 3 bases, with 7 bases between them. From germline, CDR1 is SGHDT and CDR2 YYEEEE. CDR3: CASSLGQHYEQYF. The CDR3 DNA is TGTGCCAGCAGCTTGGGACAGCACTACGAGCAGTACTTC.

This clone was detected only once. This chain connects TRBV6-5 to TRBJ2-2, with D unresolved. CDR3 length equals 15 residues. V was cut by 1 base and J by 4 bases, with 10 bases left in between. Germline CDR1 reads MNHEY; CDR2 reads SVGAGI. This CDR3 reads CASSYFNGGTGELFF. CDR3 coding DNA: TGTGCCAGCAGTTACTTCAACGGCGGCACCGGGGAGCTGTTTTTT.

The rearrangement links TRBV7-9 to TRBJ1-1, with D possibly matching TRBD1 (6 bases). The V gene lost 5 bases and the J gene lost 8 bases, with 12 bases spanning the gap. The CDR3 runs 12 residues. Per the germline V gene, CDR1 is SEHNR and CDR2 is FQNEAQ (reference sequence). CDR3 region: CASSPLDREAFF. DNA for the CDR3: TGTGCCAGCAGCCCTCTTGACAGGGAAGCTTTCTTT.

J is TRBJ1-4 and V is TRBV27; 7 nucleotides align to TRBD1. This CDR3 is built from 15 residues. V was clipped by 5 bases and J by 3 bases; unmatched bases: 6. CDR1 MNHEY and CDR2 SMNVEV come from the germline V gene (reference sequence). Here the CDR3 DNA reads TGTGCCAGCAGTGGGACAGCGGTGGCTAATGAAAAACTGTTTTTT. It is translated as CASSGTAVANEKLFF. The full variable domain, its missing parts supplied by reference TRBV27 and TRBJ1-4, is EAQVTQNPRYLITVTGKKLTVTCSQNMNHEYMSWYRQDPGLGLRQIYYSMNVEVTDKGDVPEGYKVSRKEKRNFPLILESPSPNQTSLYFCASSGTAVANEKLFFGSGTQLSVL.

The J gene is TRBJ1-3, the V gene TRBV5-4; 7 bases align to TRBD1. CDR1 and CDR2 (germline): SGHNT, YYREEE (reference sequence). The CDR3 is 15 residues long. J gave up 2 bases and V 2 bases, and 4 bases lay outside the gene matches. The CDR3 is CASSLGQGAGNTIYF. The CDR3 nucleotides read TGTGCCAGCAGCTTAGGGCAGGGGGCTGGAAACACCATATATTTT.

The chain carries TRBV7-3 and TRBJ1-5; D ambiguous. The germline V gene has CDR1 SGHTA and CDR2 FQGTGA. The CDR3 is made up of 15 amino acids. V lost 1 base and J 1 base, leaving 8 bases between the germline ends. The CDR3: CASSLNGRSNQPQHF. For the CDR3, the DNA is TGTGCCAGCAGCTTAAATGGGCGAAGCAATCAGCCCCAGCATTTT. The full variable domain, with the rest looked up from reference TRBV7-3 and TRBJ1-5, is GAGVSQTPSNKVTEKGKYVELRCDPISGHTALYWYRQSLGQGPEFLIYFQGTGAADDSGLPNDRFFAVRPEGSVSTLKIQRTERGDSAVYLCASSLNGRSNQPQHFGDGTRLSIL.

The chain has TRBV5-1 and TRBJ1-1, with D tentatively TRBD1 (5 bases). The CDR3 spans 14 residues. Germline lookup yields CDR1 SGHRS and CDR2 YFSETQ. Trimming took off 0 bases at V and 0 bases at J, with 6 bases between the two ends. CDR3 protein: CASSLDRMNTEAFF. CDR3 nucleotide sequence: TGCGCCAGCAGCTTGGACAGGATGAACACTGAAGCTTTCTTT.

The chain couples TRBV12-3 or TRBV12-4 to TRBJ1-1; D is unresolved. V was shortened by 6 bases and J by 1 base, with 9 bases between the two germline ends. The CDR3 spans 13 residues. The CDR3 DNA follows: TGTGCCAGCAGCTATAGCCCGAACACTGAAGCTTTCTTT. Protein product: CASSYSPNTEAFF.

As to this clone: The sample holds other DNA sequences that translate to the same CDR3. The V and J genes are TRBV6-5 and TRBJ2-7, with D perhaps TRBD1 (5 bases). The CDR3 is made up of 13 amino acids. CDR1 MNHEY and CDR2 SVGAGI come from the germline V gene. Trimming stripped 2 bases from V and 2 bases from J, with 7 bases between. The CDR3 here is CASSYQGPYEQYF. The CDR3 bases are TGTGCCAGCAGTTACCAGGGTCCCTACGAGCAGTACTTC.

This clone was found once. The chain links TRBV4-1 to TRBJ1-4, with TRBD1 identical over 8 bases. Germline loops: CDR1 MGHRA, CDR2 YSYEKL. The V and J ends lost 3 bases and 3 bases, in that order; junction bases with no gene match: 0. CDR3 length: 14 residues. CDR3 in amino acids: CASSQDRANEKLFF. As DNA, the CDR3 is TGCGCCAGCAGCCAGGACAGGGCTAATGAAAAACTGTTTTTT.

This chain uses TRBV6-5 with TRBJ2-7, with D hard to call. The V gene's germline CDR1 is MNHEY and CDR2 SVGAGI. The length of the CDR3 is 15 residues. V lost 8 bases and J lost 0, with 17 bases in between. Here the CDR3 reads CASGDSINLSYEQYF. CDR3 sequence (DNA): TGTGCCAGCGGCGACTCAATTAATCTCTCCTACGAGCAGTACTTC.

The rearrangement uses TRBV5-8 and TRBJ2-3, with 7 positions matching TRBD1. The CDR3 is 16 residues long. V lost 0 bases to trimming and J lost 0 bases; unmatched junction nucleotides: 4. Germline CDR1 and CDR2: SGHTS and YDEGEE. CDR3 residues: CASSLGQGTSTDTQYF. CDR3 sequence (DNA): TGTGCCAGCAGCTTGGGACAGGGCACTAGCACAGATACGCAGTATTTT.

This clone was found a few times. The V gene is TRBV10-1, the J gene TRBJ2-5; perhaps TRBD1 as D (6 bases). V gave up 3 bases and J gave up 4 bases, with 15 bases separating them. Germline V gene data show CDR1 as WNHNN and CDR2 as SYGVQD (reference sequence). This CDR3 comprises 15 residues. The CDR3 spells CASSEIRGSTETQYF. The CDR3 DNA follows: TGCGCCAGCAGTGAAATCAGGGGTTCGACAGAGACCCAGTACTTC.